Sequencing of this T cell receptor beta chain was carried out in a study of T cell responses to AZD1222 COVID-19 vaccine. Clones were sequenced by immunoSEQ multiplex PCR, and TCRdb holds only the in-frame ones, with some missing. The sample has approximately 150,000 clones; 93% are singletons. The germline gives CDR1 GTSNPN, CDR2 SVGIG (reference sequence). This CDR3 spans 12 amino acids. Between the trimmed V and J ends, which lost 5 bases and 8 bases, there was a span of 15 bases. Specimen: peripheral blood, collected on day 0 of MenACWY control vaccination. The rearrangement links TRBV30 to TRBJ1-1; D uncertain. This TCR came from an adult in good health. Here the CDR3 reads CAWARGSKEAFF. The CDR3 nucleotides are TGTGCCTGGGCCCGAGGATCAAAAGAAGCTTTCTTT.